The 3 T cell receptor beta chains in this list originate from one sample, sequenced in a study of blood T cell repertoires in COVID-19. Sequenced by immunoSEQ multiplex PCR; TCRdb stores in-frame clones only, minus some. The data hold under 150,000 clones, with approximately 88% observed a single time. Material for sequencing was peripheral blood. Source of these receptors: a human donor in a cohort sampled during active COVID-19.

This chain connects TRBV5-1 to TRBJ2-7; the D gene is possibly TRBD1 (6 bases). This CDR3 has 16 residues. The V and J ends lost 0 bases and 5 bases respectively, with 18 bases between them. Germline CDR1 and CDR2: SGHRS and YFSETQ. CDR3 nucleotides: TGCGCCAGCAGCTTGGGGCACAGGGTTCAAGAGGACGAGCAGTACTTC. Amino acids: CASSLGHRVQEDEQYF.

The chain has TRBV19 and TRBJ1-3; D is unclear. The CDR3 sequence is 13 residues long. Germline values: CDR1 LNHDA, CDR2 SQIVND (reference sequence). V was pared by 8 bases and J by 0 bases, with 8 bases between. CDR3: CASGRISGNTIYF. Written as DNA, the CDR3 is TGTGCCAGTGGGCGTATCTCTGGAAACACCATATATTTT. Drawing the rest from reference TRBV19 and TRBJ1-3, the complete variable domain is DGGITQSPKYLFRKEGQNVTLSCEQNLNHDAMYWYRQDPGQGLRLIYYSQIVNDFQKGDIAEGYSVSREKKESFPLTVTSAQKNPTAFYLCASGRISGNTIYFGEGSWLTVV.

This rearrangement joins TRBV9 to TRBJ2-3, with 8 bases aligning to TRBD2. The CDR3 spans 14 residues. V dropped 4 bases and J dropped 7; count of bases not matched to a gene: 8. Germline loops: CDR1 SGDLS, CDR2 YYNGEE. In nucleotides, the CDR3 is TGTGCCAGCAGCACCCGGGGGGGACCTCATACGCAGTATTTT. It specifies CASSTRGGPHTQYF.